This T cell receptor (beta chain) was identified in a study of T cell responses to AZD1222 COVID-19 vaccine. Study results and limitations: Among the donors, most were white British and more were female, and clonal diversity was possibly underestimated. Spike-specific TCR breadth rose after two AZD1222 doses, and depth rose as well.

The data were produced by immunoSEQ multiplex PCR, yet TCRdb's version contains in-frame clones alone and is incomplete. Among roughly 99,000 clones listed, approximately 93% were seen once. Notes on this clone: The antigen is undetermined.

The CDR3 sequence is 15 residues long. V dropped 2 bases and J dropped 3 bases, with 11 bases sitting between them. CDR1 and CDR2 (germline): MNHEY, SVGEGT. Second-dose schedules of about 4 or about 12 weeks were combined. The clonotype comes from an adult who received the AZD1222 COVID-19 vaccine. Here the sequenced sample was peripheral blood, taken 28 days after the second AZD1222 dose. The gene calls are TRBV6-2 or TRBV6-3 and TRBJ2-1; D gene uncertain. CDR3: CASSYGVIDYNEQFF. CDR3 DNA: TGTGCCAGCAGTTACGGCGTAATCGACTACAATGAGCAGTTCTTC.